These 4 T cell receptor beta chains originate from one sample sequenced in a study of response to subunit inactivated influenza vaccine. One entry per CDR3 protein, called by TCRdb with MiXCR from the RT-PCR reads. The table shows hundreds of thousands of distinct CDR3 sequences, with 11% to 15% occurring only once. The sequencing used PBMCs from blood, collected around 15 days before vaccination. The receptors originated from a man aged 45-60 years who received an inactivated influenza vaccine.

The V gene is TRBV20-1, the J gene TRBJ2-3; 15 positions match TRBD2. V lost 5 bases to trimming and J lost 1 base; unmatched junction nucleotides: 7. This CDR3 spans 17 amino acids. CDR1 and CDR2 from the germline V gene are DFQATT and SNEGSKA (reference sequence). The CDR3 DNA reads as TGCAGTGCTTCCCGGACTAGCGGGAGGGGGGGCACAGATACGCAGTATTTT. This sequence encodes CSASRTSGRGGTDTQYF.

The V and J genes are TRBV20-1 and TRBJ2-3; TRBD2 aligns across 7 bases. The V segment lost 3 bases and the J segment 3 bases; nucleotides outside the gene matches: 6. The CDR3 runs 14 residues. The V gene's germline CDR1 is DFQATT and CDR2 SNEGSKA (reference sequence). As DNA, the CDR3 is TGCAGTGCTAGTTACCTAGCGGAGACAGATACGCAGTATTTT. It specifies CSASYLAETDTQYF.

This clonotype has ten or more counts. V is TRBV20-1 and J is TRBJ2-3, with 14 bases aligning to TRBD2. The germline gives CDR1 DFQATT, CDR2 SNEGSKA (reference sequence). After removal of 4 bases from V and 12 bases from J, the junction contained 3 bases not matched to a gene. This CDR3 is built from 12 residues. CDR3 sequence reads: CSATGTSGSQYF. CDR3 bases: TGCAGTGCTACCGGGACTAGCGGGAGTCAGTATTTT.

The chain recombines TRBV9 with TRBJ2-1; 11 bases are a match to TRBD2. Germline trimming cut 0 bases from V and 0 bases from J; bases unmatched to any gene: 5. The CDR3 is 18 residues long. Germline V lookup: CDR1 SGDLS, CDR2 YYNGEE. CDR3 in DNA: TGTGCCAGCAGCGTAGCTTTAGCGGGAGGGCTCTCCTACAATGAGCAGTTCTTC. As protein: CASSVALAGGLSYNEQFF.